This T cell receptor (beta chain) was sequenced in a study of T-cell reconstitution after alpha-beta-depleted transplantation in children. Whole-study findings and limits: Reports say that about two months after transplant, the alpha-beta T cells came out of several hundred graft clones that had expanded. At day 60, the high TCRbeta diversity found in some patients originated from recipient T cells and thymic progenitors that had survived. One year post-transplant, T-cell counts and diversity were largely derived from T cells produced anew.

The table lists this clonotype with a few counts. Its specificity is unknown. Researchers prepared the TCRbeta library using unique molecular identifiers, the study reports. Each CDR3 protein gets one entry after TCRdb re-called the PCR reads with MiXCR. This repertoire shows a few hundred thousand distinct CDR3 sequences, 20% to 30% found once; its top ten account for approximately 33%. This TCR derives from a boy in the first two years of life with Wiskott-Aldrich syndrome, due to receive a stem cell transplant. This specimen consisted of PBMCs, obtained before TCRalphabeta/CD19-depleted stem cell transplant.

Here the CDR3 reads CASRSTGIETQYF. Written as DNA, the CDR3 is TGTGCCAGCAGGTCGACTGGGATAGAGACCCAGTACTTC. The chain combines TRBV28 with TRBJ2-5; D unclear. The CDR3 consists of 13 residues. Germline CDR1 MDHEN, CDR2 SYDVKM. Deletions cut 6 bases from V and 4 bases from J, with 12 bases between.